This T cell receptor beta chain emerged from a study of shared clonotypes between healthy human individuals. Turning to the study itself: CD4 naive and CD4 memory each took three plates per donor, while CD8 naive took two and CD8 memory one. General study results and limits: The diversity represented, both genetic and in exposure history, was limited by few donors. Generation of non-shared clonotypes was less probable than generation of clonotypes shared by all four donors.

CD45RO-negative, CCR7-positively selected cells formed the naive CD8 fraction, excluding terminally differentiated effector memory CD45RA+ cells. The V and J ends lost 2 bases and 5 bases respectively, with 12 bases between them. This CDR3 is built from 14 residues. From germline, CDR1 is MDHEN and CDR2 SYDVKM. With respect to this clone: Its antigen is unknown.

Only in-frame clones appear in the TCRdb table, and some are missing; sequencing was by immunoSEQ multiplex PCR. This table holds about 2.1 million clones, 85% to 95% found once. The chain uses TRBV28 and TRBJ1-1; D is uncertain. Sequenced material: naive CD8+ T cells from PBMCs. This TCR was recovered from a man aged 18 to 29 in good health. Some clones in this sample may be carry-over from other donors' samples. The CDR3 DNA follows: TGTGCCAGCAGTTTAAGAGTTTTTTCGACTGAAGCTTTCTTT. It is translated as CASSLRVFSTEAFF.